The 10 T cell receptor beta chains presented below share a single source sample, sequenced in a study of cytomegalovirus exposure and HLA in healthy donors. The assay was immunoSEQ multiplex PCR, and TCRdb's table has in-frame clones only and misses some. The table records about 190,000 clones, approximately 84% of them present only once. Sequences were obtained from PBMCs. These receptors were taken from a young man in good health and CMV-seropositive.

The chain has TRBV4-1 and TRBJ2-7, with 7 bases aligning to TRBD1. CDR3 size: 16 residues. With V trimmed by 5 bases and J by 2 bases, 12 bases remained unmatched. Germline CDR1 is MGHRA and CDR2 is YSYEKL. The CDR3 loop reads CASSYLLVQGPYEQYF. As DNA, the CDR3 is TGCGCCAGCAGCTACCTACTTGTACAGGGGCCCTACGAGCAGTACTTC.

This clone has just one count. The CDR3 loop reads CASGPSGSYNEQFF. The CDR3 DNA sequence: TGTGCCAGCGGTCCCAGTGGCTCCTACAATGAGCAGTTCTTC. The genes are TRBV7-8 and TRBJ2-1; D is unclear. This CDR3 is built from 14 residues. Germline CDR1 reads SGHVS; CDR2 reads FQNEAQ. The V end lost 8 bases, the J end lost 0 bases, and 11 bases lay between the germline ends.

About this clone: A read error may account for a junction end that differs from germline. The chain is built from TRBV11-2 and TRBJ2-7, with 9 positions matching TRBD1. The CDR3 spans 12 residues. Germline CDR1 is SGHAT and CDR2 is FQNNGV. The CDR3 nucleotides are TGTGCCAGCAGCTCAACCGGGACAGGGACGCACTTC. Its translation is CASSSTGTGTHF.

The chain couples TRBV18 to TRBJ2-5; perhaps TRBD1 as D (6 bases). V lost 0 bases and J lost 1, with 12 bases in between. Germline lookup yields CDR1 KGHSH and CDR2 LQKENI. CDR3 size: 16 residues. As DNA, the CDR3 is TGTGCCAGCTCACCACCGTCTCAGGGGCGCCAAGAGACCCAGTACTTC. It translates to CASSPPSQGRQETQYF. Full variable domain (remainder filled in from reference TRBV18 and TRBJ2-5): NAGVMQNPRHLVRRRGQEARLRCSPMKGHSHVYWYRQLPEEGLKFMVYLQKENIIDESGMPKERFSAEFPKEGPSILRIQQVVRGDSAAYFCASSPPSQGRQETQYFGPGTRLLVL.

This clone was counted between two and nine times. The chain employs TRBV18 and TRBJ2-7; 8 bases are shared with TRBD1. CDR3 size: 14 residues. The V gene end was trimmed by 2 bases and the J gene end by 3 bases; junction bases not matched to a gene: 3. Germline V gene data show CDR1 as KGHSH and CDR2 as LQKENI. Written as DNA, the CDR3 is TGTGCCAGCTCACCAACAGGGGGAGTCTACGAGCAGTACTTC. Translation: CASSPTGGVYEQYF. Complete variable domain (other parts from reference TRBV18 and TRBJ2-7): NAGVMQNPRHLVRRRGQEARLRCSPMKGHSHVYWYRQLPEEGLKFMVYLQKENIIDESGMPKERFSAEFPKEGPSILRIQQVVRGDSAAYFCASSPTGGVYEQYFGPGTRLTVT.

This chain uses TRBV28 with TRBJ2-3; D may be TRBD1 (5 bases). The CDR3 sequence is 16 residues long. Looked up from germline, CDR1 is MDHEN and CDR2 is SYDVKM. With 9 bases removed from V and 4 bases from J, the gap between germline ends came to 23 bases. This CDR3 is CASFPLVPGAADTQYF. Written as DNA, the CDR3 is TGTGCCAGTTTCCCGCTAGTCCCTGGGGCCGCAGATACGCAGTATTTT.

The genes are TRBV30 and TRBJ1-2, with D hard to call. The germline gives CDR1 GTSNPN, CDR2 SVGIG (reference sequence). The V gene lost 5 bases and the J gene lost 8 bases, with 15 bases spanning the gap. The CDR3 loop spans 12 amino acids. The CDR3 region has the DNA TGTGCCTGGTCTCCGGGTCTCGGCGGCTACACCTTC. It is translated as CAWSPGLGGYTF.

This clone was recorded a few times. V is TRBV28 and J is TRBJ2-1; D may be TRBD2 (5 bases). The CDR3 runs 18 residues. Trimming pared 4 bases from V and 6 bases from J, leaving 25 bases between. CDR1 and CDR2 (germline): MDHEN, SYDVKM. The DNA for the CDR3 is TGTGCCAGCAGTTCTGGGATAGGGAGACCTCACGGGCGCAATGAGCAGTTCTTC. Residues: CASSSGIGRPHGRNEQFF.

The genes are TRBV18 and TRBJ1-2; D not resolved. Germline CDR1 reads KGHSH; CDR2 reads LQKENI. Trimming took 6 bases from V and 4 from J, leaving 21 bases between them. The CDR3 totals 16 residues. The CDR3 protein is CASSTDWAALSYGYTF. The DNA of the CDR3 is TGTGCCAGCTCCACGGACTGGGCAGCCTTGAGCTATGGCTACACCTTC.

This chain links TRBV18 with TRBJ2-2, with D possibly being TRBD1 (5 bases). V gave up 1 base and J gave up 2 bases, with 8 bases separating them. Germline lookup yields CDR1 KGHSH and CDR2 LQKENI. The CDR3 extends over 15 amino acids. CDR3 in amino acids: CASSPQQGNTGELFF. The CDR3 DNA reads as TGTGCCAGCTCACCACAGCAGGGAAACACCGGGGAGCTGTTTTTT.